The present T cell receptor beta chain was sequenced within a study of blood T cells in healthy people across ages. This CDR3 is built from 13 residues. CDR1 and CDR2 from the germline V gene are SGHRS and YFSETQ. V gave up 7 bases and J gave up 3 bases, with 14 bases separating them. As regards this clonotype: Its antigen remains unidentified.

With a J-beta primer mix and a sample-barcoded 5' primer, a second PCR ran 7 to 11 cycles. TCRdb re-analysed the 5' RACE reads in MiXCR, keeping a single row per CDR3 protein. The repertoire holds fewer than 1.5 million distinct CDR3 sequences, with approximately 40% as singletons. Study outcomes and limitations: Any changes in expanded clonotypes were possibly confounded, as donor CMV status remained unknown.

This chain uses TRBV5-1 with TRBJ2-7, with D possibly TRBD2 on 5 matching bases. The material sequenced was blood. The clonotype originates from a woman in her late teens or twenties in good health. The CDR3 region has the DNA TGCGCCAGCTCATCAGAGGGCAACTACGAGCAGTACTTC. This encodes CASSSEGNYEQYF. Full variable domain (rest looked up from reference TRBV5-1 and TRBJ2-7): KAGVTQTPRYLIKTRGQQVTLSCSPISGHRSVSWYQQTPGQGLQFLFEYFSETQRNKGNFPGRFSGRQFSNSRSEMNVSTLELGDSALYLCASSSEGNYEQYFGPGTRLTVT.